The 20 T cell receptor beta chains below all came from one sample that was sequenced in a study of human T cells and chemical hapten exposure. Unfractionated whole blood yielded total RNA. A single record per CDR3 protein comes from TCRdb applying MiXCR to the 5' RACE reads. The repertoire has about 140,000 distinct CDR3 sequences, roughly 4.1% of them found once; the top ten carry about 1.3%. All receptors derive from a female donor in good health.

This clonotype was detected ten times or more. The rearrangement joins TRBV10-3 to TRBJ1-4; possible D gene TRBD1, 5 bases. Germline assignment: CDR1 ENHRY and CDR2 SYGVKD. This CDR3 comprises 14 residues. V was shortened by 3 bases and J by 3 bases, with 8 bases between the two germline ends. The CDR3 reads CAISDPGSNEKLFF. The CDR3 coding sequence is TGTGCCATCAGTGACCCAGGGTCTAATGAAAAACTGTTTTTT.

This clonotype is labeled as medium-sized. The chain has TRBV13 and TRBJ1-5; the D is unclear. This CDR3 spans 14 amino acids. V was shortened by 3 bases and J by 9 bases, with 15 bases between the two germline ends. Per germline, CDR1 PRHDT and CDR2 FYEKMQ (reference sequence). The CDR3 DNA is TGTGCCAGCAGCTTTCCGGCCGACGCTTGGCCCCAGCATTTT. Amino acids: CASSFPADAWPQHF.

There are many counts of this clonotype. V gene TRBV6-4 combines with J gene TRBJ1-1, with D possibly TRBD1 on 5 matching bases. Deletions cut 8 bases from V and 5 bases from J, with 12 bases between. Germline V CDR1 and CDR2: MRHNA, SNTAGT. The CDR3 sequence is 12 residues long. The CDR3 coding sequence is TGTGCCAGCCGAGGGGTCGAGACTGAAGCTTTCTTT. It specifies CASRGVETEAFF.

This clonotype was recorded at least ten times. This sequence joins TRBV7-2 and TRBJ2-7, with D possibly TRBD1 on 6 matching bases. The CDR3 covers 14 residues. Germline V gene sequence: CDR1 SGHTA, CDR2 FQGNSA. Trimming removed 5 bases from V and 2 bases from J, with 13 bases in between. CDR3 amino acids: CASSPAGVPYEQYF. The CDR3 DNA reads as TGTGCCAGCAGCCCCGCAGGGGTCCCCTACGAGCAGTACTTC.

This clonotype was counted a few times. An end of the junction does not agree with germline; a read error may underlie this. The chain employs TRBV27 and TRBJ2-2, with D uncertain. This CDR3 has 14 amino acids. CDR1 and CDR2 from the germline V gene are MNHEY and SMNVEV (reference sequence). The CDR3 region is CTSSHPSNTGELFF. CDR3 coding DNA: TGTACCAGCAGTCACCCATCCAACACCGGGGAGCTGTTTTTT.

The V call is TRBV20-1, the J call TRBJ1-2; D gene ambiguous. The CDR3 loop spans 14 amino acids. V was pared by 3 bases and J by 8 bases, with 19 bases between. Germline CDR1 and CDR2: DFQATT and SNEGSKA (reference sequence). The CDR3 DNA sequence: TGCAGTGCTAGGACGGTGTATTCTCTCCTGGGCTACACCTTC. Translating it yields CSARTVYSLLGYTF.

The chain carries TRBV6-5 and TRBJ2-5; maybe TRBD1 (5 bases). The CDR3 length is 12 residues. V lost 4 bases to trimming and J lost 5 bases, with 8 bases between them. CDR1 is MNHEY, CDR2 SVGAGI, per germline. CDR3 in amino acids: CASSCKGETQYF. CDR3 DNA: TGTGCCAGCAGTTGTAAGGGGGAGACCCAGTACTTC.

This clonotype was picked up many times. For the CDR3, the DNA is TGTGCCACCAGCGCTAACTTAGGACTAGCGGGGGCTAACACCGGGGAGCTGTTTTTT. Translated, it gives CATSANLGLAGANTGELFF. This chain joins TRBV15 and TRBJ2-2, with TRBD2 identical over 13 bases. This CDR3 has 19 amino acids. V was pared by 5 bases and J by 2 bases, with 11 bases of the junction left unmatched. Germline V gene lookup returns CDR1 LNHNV and CDR2 YYDKDF (reference sequence).

This clonotype appeared many times. V and J are TRBV20-1 and TRBJ2-3; 11 bases are a match to TRBD2. Looked up from germline, CDR1 is DFQATT and CDR2 is SNEGSKA (reference sequence). CDR3 length equals 17 residues. V shed 0 bases and J 5 bases; nucleotides not matched to a gene: 10. Written as DNA, the CDR3 is TGCAGTGCTAGAGATGTGTTAGCGGGGGGGCGGGGAGATACGCAGTATTTT. Residues: CSARDVLAGGRGDTQYF.

This clonotype came up many times. The rearrangement links TRBV6-6 to TRBJ2-3; D is uncertain. Germline CDR1 reads MNHNY; CDR2 reads SVGAGI (reference sequence). The CDR3 extends over 12 amino acids. Between the trimmed V and J ends, which lost 0 bases and 4 bases, there was a span of 2 bases. Written as DNA, the CDR3 is TGTGCCAGCAGTTACTCTTCAGATACGCAGTATTTT. Translating it yields CASSYSSDTQYF.

Turning to this clonotype: This clone may be a read error of a much larger clone one base away. This chain joins TRBV6-2 or TRBV6-3 and TRBJ1-2; unclear D gene. V lost 7 bases to trimming and J lost 6 bases, with 15 bases between them. Germline-derived CDR1 and CDR2 are MNHEY and SVGEGT. The CDR3 extends over 13 amino acids. The CDR3 DNA follows: TGTGCCAGCACTAGGAGAGAAAACGATGGCTACACCTTC. Protein: CASTRRENDGYTF.

Ten or more counts support this clonotype. The DNA for the CDR3 is TGTGCCAGTAGTGTTTCGGGGGGGGGTGGGTATGAGCAGTTCTTC. The encoded protein is CASSVSGGGGYEQFF. The chain uses TRBV19 and TRBJ2-1; 8 bases agree with TRBD2. The germline gives CDR1 LNHDA, CDR2 SQIVND (reference sequence). This CDR3 contains 15 residues. J was trimmed by 8 bases and V by 5 bases; bases with no gene match: 11.

This clonotype was recorded many times. J is TRBJ2-1 and V is TRBV20-1; TRBD2 matches 7 bases. The germline CDR1 and CDR2 sequences are DFQATT and SNEGSKA (reference sequence). J was trimmed by 0 bases and V by 2 bases; bases with no gene match: 7. The CDR3 loop spans 16 amino acids. The CDR3: CSARLWWGGSYNEQFF. The CDR3, as DNA: TGCAGTGCTAGACTTTGGTGGGGGGGCTCCTACAATGAGCAGTTCTTC.

This clonotype was seen many times. The chain employs TRBV2 and TRBJ2-5; 8 positions match TRBD1. CDR1 is SNHLY, CDR2 FYNNEI, per germline. The CDR3 covers 13 residues. Trimming at V came to 11 bases and at J to 5 bases, leaving 10 bases not matched to a gene. This CDR3 reads CARKQGARETQYF. In nucleotides, the CDR3 is TGTGCCCGAAAGCAGGGGGCGCGCGAGACCCAGTACTTC.

At least ten counts were recorded for this clonotype. The CDR3 sequence is CASNPQTGAKETQYF. DNA for the CDR3: TGTGCCAGCAACCCACAGACAGGGGCCAAAGAGACCCAGTACTTC. The gene calls are TRBV7-9 and TRBJ2-5; 8 bases line up with TRBD1. The CDR3 spans 15 residues. J lost 3 bases, V lost 7 bases, and 10 bases had no gene match. CDR1 SEHNR and CDR2 FQNEAQ come from the germline V gene (reference sequence).

Ten or more counts support this clonotype. The gene calls are TRBV7-3 and TRBJ1-4; 7 bases map to TRBD1. Germline V CDR1 and CDR2: SGHTA, FQGTGA. Trimming cost V 2 bases and J 8 bases; bases outside gene matches: 2. CDR3 size: 13 residues. As DNA, the CDR3 is TGTGCCAGCAGCTTACGACAGGGAGAAAAACTGTTTTTT. It translates to CASSLRQGEKLFF.

The rearrangement joins TRBV12-3 or TRBV12-4 to TRBJ1-1; no definite D call. This CDR3 is 14 amino acids long. V was pared by 5 bases and J by 7 bases, with 17 bases between. DNA of the CDR3: TGTGCCAGCAGTCCCGGAGTATTGCTCGGTGAAGCTTTCTTT. It translates to CASSPGVLLGEAFF.

The chain combines TRBV7-2 with TRBJ2-3; TRBD1 is a possible D gene (6 bases). V dropped 4 bases and J dropped 5 bases, with 13 bases sitting between them. The CDR3 runs to 14 residues. CDR1 and CDR2 (germline): SGHTA, FQGNSA. The CDR3 sequence is CASSYTGSGDTQYF. The DNA of the CDR3 is TGTGCCAGCAGCTACACAGGGAGCGGAGATACGCAGTATTTT.

This clonotype occurred many times. This chain joins TRBV7-9 and TRBJ1-6; D gene ambiguous. The CDR3 length is 12 residues. Germline CDR1 is SEHNR and CDR2 is FQNEAQ (reference sequence). The V gene lost 3 bases and the J gene lost 9 bases, with 6 bases spanning the gap. The DNA of the CDR3 is TGTGCCAGCAGCTTTACCGCTTCACCCCTCCACTTT. Residues: CASSFTASPLHF. The whole variable domain, filled in from reference TRBV7-9 and TRBJ1-6, reads DTGVSQNPRHKITKRGQNVTFRCDPISEHNRLYWYRQTLGQGPEFLTYFQNEAQLEKSRLLSDRFSAERPKGSFSTLEIQRTEQGDSAMYLCASSFTASPLHFGNGTRLTVT.

V gene TRBV21-1 combines with J gene TRBJ2-1; the table's D call, TRBD1, has no DNA check behind it. TRBV21-1 is a documented pseudogene. The CDR3 has 17 residues. The CDR3 protein is CASSKSEWQGAYNEQFF. CDR3 nucleotide sequence: TGTGCCAGCAGCAAATCTGAATGGCAGGGGGCCTACAATGAGCAGTTCTTC.